The 13 T cell receptor beta chains below all came from one sample that was sequenced in a study of beta chain features in type 1 diabetes. Sequenced material consisted of expressed TCRB transcripts (all of the isolated RNA was reverse transcribed). Sequencing was performed with immunoSEQ multiplex PCR; in TCRdb, only in-frame clones are kept and a portion is missing. The table lists 120,000 to 150,000 clones, roughly 48% of them singletons. The sample was Tregs from blood. Every receptor here comes from a young man in good health.

There are a few counts of this clone. The chain recombines TRBV30 with TRBJ2-3, with 7 bases matching TRBD1. Per germline, CDR1 GTSNPN and CDR2 SVGIG (reference sequence). J lost 3 bases, V lost 5 bases, and 14 bases had no gene match. This CDR3 contains 16 residues. The CDR3 is CAWATGASPETDTQYF. The CDR3 DNA is TGTGCCTGGGCCACAGGGGCATCCCCGGAGACAGATACGCAGTATTTT. The whole variable domain, remainder taken from reference TRBV30 and TRBJ2-3, is SQTIHQWPATLVQPVGSPLSLECTVEGTSNPNLYWYRQAAGRGLQLLFYSVGIGQISSEVPQNLSASRPQDRQFILSSKKLLLSDSGFYLCAWATGASPETDTQYFGPGTRLTVL.

This clone was observed a handful of times. This chain uses TRBV30 with TRBJ2-7; no definite D call. V lost 2 bases and J 2 bases, leaving 10 bases between the germline ends. There are 13 residues in the CDR3. Germline V CDR1 and CDR2: GTSNPN, SVGIG (reference sequence). In DNA, the CDR3 is TGTGCCTGGAGTTCTGGGCAGGCCTACGAGCAGTACTTC. Encoded protein: CAWSSGQAYEQYF.

This clone was seen a handful of times. The chain employs TRBV4-3 and TRBJ2-1, with 12 nucleotides matching TRBD1. The J segment lost 6 bases and the V segment lost 2 bases, leaving 5 bases of the junction unmatched. Germline V lookup: CDR1 LGHNA, CDR2 YSLEER. The CDR3 is 16 residues long. The CDR3 DNA reads TGCGCCAGCAGCCAACGATGGGACAGGGGGCCCAATGAGCAGTTCTTC. The encoded protein is CASSQRWDRGPNEQFF.

This clone was counted only a few times. J is TRBJ2-7 and V is TRBV7-2, with 8 bases matching TRBD2. CDR1 and CDR2 (germline): SGHTA, FQGNSA. The CDR3 consists of 15 residues. Trimming cost V 1 base and J 2 bases; bases outside gene matches: 4. CDR3 loop: CASSLVSGGTYEQYF. Here the CDR3 DNA reads TGTGCCAGCAGCTTAGTGAGCGGGGGAACCTACGAGCAGTACTTC. Supplemented by reference TRBV7-2 and TRBJ2-7, the full variable domain reads GAGVSQSPSNKVTEKGKDVELRCDPISGHTALYWYRQSLGQGLEFLIYFQGNSAPDKSGLPSDRFSAERTGGSVSTLTIQRTQQEDSAVYLCASSLVSGGTYEQYFGPGTRLTVT.

J is TRBJ1-2 and V is TRBV10-3, with 11 bases aligning to TRBD1. Germline V lookup: CDR1 ENHRY, CDR2 SYGVKD. The CDR3 runs 13 residues. The J segment lost 5 bases and the V segment lost 10 bases, leaving 6 bases of the junction unmatched. The DNA for the CDR3 is TGTGCCAGCGACGGACAGGGGGCGTATGGCTACACCTTC. Its translation is CASDGQGAYGYTF.

The chain joins TRBV7-2 to TRBJ2-7, with 7 bases lining up with TRBD1. CDR1 is SGHTA, CDR2 FQGNSA, per germline. Losses at the gene ends were 2 bases for V and 13 bases for J; bases not matched to a gene: 11. This CDR3 spans 13 amino acids. The CDR3 is CASSLKPGQSEYF. The CDR3 DNA is TGTGCCAGCAGCTTAAAACCGGGACAGAGTGAATACTTC.

This clone was observed a handful of times. The gene calls are TRBV13 and TRBJ1-2; 7 nucleotides align to TRBD1. Germline CDR1 and CDR2: PRHDT and FYEKMQ (reference sequence). J was trimmed by 0 bases and V by 3 bases; bases with no gene match: 13. There are 18 residues in the CDR3. The DNA of the CDR3 is TGTGCCAGCAGCTTTCCGGACAGGACTCGACCCACTAACTATGGCTACACCTTC. It yields the protein CASSFPDRTRPTNYGYTF.

The sample holds a few counts of this clone. This sequence joins TRBV4-3 and TRBJ1-1; 7 bases are shared with TRBD1. V shed 2 bases, J shed 5 bases, and the junction held 5 bases outside the gene matches. The CDR3 totals 14 residues. Germline CDR1 and CDR2: LGHNA and YSLEER. DNA of the CDR3: TGCGCCAGCAGCCAATGGGACAGAAGAACTGAAGCTTTCTTT. Amino acid sequence: CASSQWDRRTEAFF.

This rearrangement joins TRBV14 to TRBJ2-7; 7 positions agree with TRBD1. The CDR3 is 15 residues long. Trimming took 1 base from V and 3 from J; bases not matched to a gene: 6. Germline CDR1 and CDR2: SGHDN and FVKESK. CDR3 nucleotides: TGTGCCAGCAGCCAAGCGGGGACAGTAGTCTACGAGCAGTACTTC. It yields the protein CASSQAGTVVYEQYF.

The V and J genes are TRBV7-9 and TRBJ2-5, with D possibly being TRBD2 (5 bases). This CDR3 spans 14 amino acids. Trimming pared 5 bases from V and 5 bases from J, leaving 15 bases between. Germline lookup yields CDR1 SEHNR and CDR2 FQNEAQ (reference sequence). This CDR3 is CASSPGAVGETQYF. The CDR3 region has the DNA TGTGCCAGCAGCCCTGGAGCGGTTGGGGAGACCCAGTACTTC. Full variable domain (rest looked up from reference TRBV7-9 and TRBJ2-5): DTGVSQNPRHKITKRGQNVTFRCDPISEHNRLYWYRQTLGQGPEFLTYFQNEAQLEKSRLLSDRFSAERPKGSFSTLEIQRTEQGDSAMYLCASSPGAVGETQYFGPGTRLLVL.

The CDR3 loop is CASRGGRVGNTIYF. CDR3 nucleotide sequence: TGTGCCAGCAGGGGGGGACGGGTGGGAAACACCATATATTTT. V gene TRBV6-5 combines with J gene TRBJ1-3, with D possibly TRBD1 on 5 matching bases. Germline V CDR1 and CDR2: MNHEY, SVGAGI. With 6 bases removed from V and 4 bases from J, the gap between germline ends came to 13 bases. The CDR3 has 14 residues.

The chain combines TRBV28 with TRBJ2-7, with D tentatively TRBD2 (5 bases). V dropped 3 bases and J dropped 4 bases, with 13 bases sitting between them. The germline V gene encodes CDR1 MDHEN and CDR2 SYDVKM. CDR3 size: 14 residues. The CDR3 sequence is CASSFGELGYEQYF. The CDR3 region has the DNA TGTGCCAGCAGTTTCGGGGAGCTGGGTTACGAGCAGTACTTC.

V is TRBV2 and J is TRBJ2-5, with 11 bases identical to TRBD1. Losses at the gene ends were 5 bases for V and 4 bases for J; bases not matched to a gene: 3. The CDR3 extends over 14 amino acids. CDR1 SNHLY and CDR2 FYNNEI come from the germline V gene. In nucleotides, the CDR3 is TGTGCCAGCAGTCAGGACAGGGGGCTAGAGACCCAGTACTTC. Its protein is CASSQDRGLETQYF. Together with reference TRBV2 and TRBJ2-5, the CDR3 gives the full variable domain: EPEVTQTPSHQVTQMGQEVILRCVPISNHLYFYWYRQILGQKVEFLVSFYNNEISEKSEIFDDQFSVERPDGSNFTLKIRSTKLEDSAMYFCASSQDRGLETQYFGPGTRLLVL.